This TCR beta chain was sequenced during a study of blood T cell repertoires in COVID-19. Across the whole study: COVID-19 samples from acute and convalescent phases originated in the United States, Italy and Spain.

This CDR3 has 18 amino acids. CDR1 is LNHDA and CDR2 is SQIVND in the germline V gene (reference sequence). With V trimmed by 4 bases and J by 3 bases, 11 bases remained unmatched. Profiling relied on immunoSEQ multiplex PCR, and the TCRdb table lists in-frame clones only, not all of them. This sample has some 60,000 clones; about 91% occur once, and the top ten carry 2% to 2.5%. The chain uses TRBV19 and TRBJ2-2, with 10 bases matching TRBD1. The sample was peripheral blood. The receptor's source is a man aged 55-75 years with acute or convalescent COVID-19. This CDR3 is CASSTYDRGRRDTGELFF. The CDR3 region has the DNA TGTGCCAGTAGTACTTACGACAGGGGGCGCAGGGACACCGGGGAGCTGTTTTTT. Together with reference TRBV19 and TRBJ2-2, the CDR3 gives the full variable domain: DGGITQSPKYLFRKEGQNVTLSCEQNLNHDAMYWYRQDPGQGLRLIYYSQIVNDFQKGDIAEGYSVSREKKESFPLTVTSAQKNPTAFYLCASSTYDRGRRDTGELFFGEGSRLTVL.